A selection of T cell receptor beta chains follows, all from one sample in a study of regulatory T cells in long-lasting Graves disease. TCRdb re-called the multiplex PCR reads through MiXCR, storing one row per CDR3 protein. The sample gives 440,000 or so distinct CDR3 sequences, about 15% of which show up once; over 15% is in the top ten. These data were also reused for a study on T cells in Graves' hyperthyroidism and ophthalmopathy.

The specimen comprised peripheral blood mononuclear cells (PBMCs), sampled at new diagnosis, from a patient treated with antithyroid drugs. These receptor sequences come from a woman aged 30 to 39 with Graves disease. Both conserved end residues are part of each CDR3. The D gene is left open where the match is weak. Clone size is shown for a subset of rows, as once, few, many or a class of expanded clone.

D gene	V gene	clone size	J gene	CDR3 protein	CDR3 DNA
NA	TRBV12-5	NA	TRBJ2-7	CASGLSSHEQYF	TGTGCTAGTGGTTTGTCCTCCCACGAGCAGTACTTC
TRBD2	TRBV11-2	many	TRBJ2-3	CASRALAASTDTQYF	TGTGCCAGCAGGGCCCTAGCGGCTAGCACAGATACGCAGTATTTT
NA	TRBV11-2	many	TRBJ2-2	CASSLAGTGELFF	TGTGCCAGCAGCTTAGCAGGCACCGGGGAGCTGTTTTTT
NA	TRBV7-2	NA	TRBJ2-7	CASSLGDSRELPGEQYF	TGTGCCAGCAGCTTAGGGGACTCACGGGAGCTCCCAGGAGAGCAGTACTTC
TRBD2	TRBV2	many	TRBJ2-1	CASSAGTSGGNEQFF	TGTGCCAGCAGCGCTGGGACTAGCGGGGGGAATGAGCAGTTCTTC
NA	TRBV10-3	NA	TRBJ1-3	CAISEDKAGNTIYF	TGTGCCATCAGTGAGGACAAAGCTGGAAACACCATATATTTT
TRBD2	TRBV28	NA	TRBJ2-7	CASGGTSVGEQYF	TGTGCCAGCGGGGGGACTAGCGTGGGCGAGCAGTACTTC
TRBD2	TRBV6-2/TRBV6-3	few	TRBJ2-3	CASSHGRAGVDTQYF	TGTGCCAGCAGTCACGGGCGAGCGGGAGTAGATACGCAGTATTTT
TRBD1	TRBV5-5	many	TRBJ2-5	CASSKVGTTGGVVTQYF	TGTGCCAGCAGCAAGGTGGGCACGACAGGGGGAGTTGTGACCCAGTACTTC
TRBD2	TRBV3-1	many	TRBJ2-1	CASHGLAGYNEQFF	TGTGCCAGCCACGGACTAGCGGGATACAATGAGCAGTTCTTC
NA	TRBV4-1	few	TRBJ2-3	CASSQAGVQLTDTQYF	TGCGCCAGCAGCCAAGCAGGGGTACAACTCACAGATACGCAGTATTTT
TRBD1	TRBV29-1	NA	TRBJ2-3	CSTTPGTEVQYF	TGCAGCACAACACCCGGGACAGAGGTGCAGTATTTT
TRBD2	TRBV12-3/TRBV12-4	many	TRBJ2-3	CASRLGTSGIRSTDTQYF	TGTGCCAGCAGGCTCGGGACTAGCGGGATTCGGAGCACAGATACGCAGTATTTT
NA	TRBV19	many	TRBJ1-2	CASSIDEKPGYGYTF	TGTGCCAGTAGTATAGATGAAAAACCTGGCTATGGCTACACCTTC
TRBD1	TRBV7-8	many	TRBJ2-1	CASSYSGTGSVNEQFF	TGTGCCAGCAGCTACTCCGGGACAGGGAGTGTCAATGAGCAGTTCTTC
NA	TRBV12-3/TRBV12-4	many	TRBJ2-7	CASSPQGGWYEQYF	TGTGCCAGCAGTCCCCAGGGGGGTTGGTACGAGCAGTACTTC
NA	TRBV5-1	many	TRBJ2-7	CASRGSHEQYF	TGCGCCTCGCGCGGCAGTCACGAGCAGTACTTC
TRBD2	TRBV5-6	few	TRBJ2-7	CASSRELAGVFYEQYF	TGTGCCAGCAGCCGGGAGCTAGCGGGAGTTTTCTACGAGCAGTACTTC
TRBD2	TRBV28	many	TRBJ2-7	CASSLTSGVPYEQYF	TGTGCCAGCAGTTTAACTAGCGGTGTACCCTACGAGCAGTACTTC
TRBD1	TRBV11-1	NA	TRBJ2-7	CASSPRTGGAGYEQYF	TGTGCCAGCAGCCCGAGGACAGGGGGCGCGGGCTACGAGCAGTACTTC
TRBD1	TRBV20-1	many	TRBJ2-2	CSAQRGRGPSGELFF	TGCAGTGCTCAGAGGGGCAGGGGGCCTTCCGGGGAGCTGTTTTTT
NA	TRBV6-1	many	TRBJ2-2	CASSPSGELFF	TGTGCCAGCAGCCCTTCCGGGGAGCTGTTTTTT
NA	TRBV18	many	TRBJ2-1	CASQLGDYNEQFF	TGTGCCAGCCAACTCGGGGACTACAATGAGCAGTTCTTC
NA	TRBV7-8	NA	TRBJ2-3	CASSSRLTATDTQYF	TGTGCCAGCAGCTCACGACTGACTGCTACAGATACGCAGTATTTT
NA	TRBV24-1	many	TRBJ1-1	CATSDRSTTEAFF	TGTGCCACCAGTGATCGGTCCACGACTGAAGCTTTCTTT
TRBD2	TRBV10-2	few	TRBJ2-1	CASSEATSGLQGYNEQFF	TGCGCCAGCAGTGAGGCAACTAGCGGACTCCAAGGCTACAATGAGCAGTTCTTC
NA	TRBV7-2	NA	TRBJ1-1	CASSPPPGLTTEAFF	TGTGCCAGCAGCCCCCCCCCCGGGCTGACCACTGAAGCTTTCTTT
TRBD1	TRBV30	many	TRBJ2-1	CAWNRGQGNEQFF	TGTGCCTGGAACAGGGGGCAGGGCAATGAGCAGTTCTTC
NA	TRBV29-1	NA	TRBJ1-1	CSVEEALAGAFF	TGCAGCGTTGAAGAGGCCCTAGCGGGAGCTTTCTTT
TRBD2	TRBV2	many	TRBJ2-5	CASSEEGGTSQETQYF	TGTGCCAGCAGTGAAGAGGGGGGGACTAGCCAAGAGACCCAGTACTTC
TRBD1	TRBV20-1	NA	TRBJ2-7	CSARQGAPMYQQYF	TGCAGTGCTAGGCAGGGGGCCCCCATGTATCAGCAGTACTTC
NA	TRBV9	few	TRBJ2-1	CASSFWDTEQFF	TGTGCCAGCAGCTTCTGGGACACTGAGCAGTTCTTC
TRBD2	TRBV27	NA	TRBJ2-1	CASSFPVMGEGRDEQFF	TGTGCCAGCAGTTTCCCCGTAATGGGGGAGGGCCGGGATGAGCAGTTCTTC
NA	TRBV13	many	TRBJ1-2	CASSRRGTRGYTF	TGTGCCAGCAGTAGAAGGGGGACGAGAGGCTACACCTTC
TRBD1	TRBV18	many	TRBJ2-7	CASSPKTGIYEQYF	TGTGCCAGCTCACCCAAGACAGGGATCTACGAGCAGTACTTC
TRBD2	TRBV12-3/TRBV12-4	NA	TRBJ2-6	CATSDPGGFSGRVSGANVLTF	TGTGCCACCAGTGATCCCGGGGGGTTTAGCGGGAGGGTCTCTGGGGCCAACGTCCTGACTTTC
NA	TRBV2	many	TRBJ1-1	CASNPTAGFSEAFF	TGTGCCAGCAACCCTACGGCGGGGTTTAGTGAAGCTTTCTTT
NA	TRBV2	many	TRBJ2-7	CASSEQGNEQYF	TGTGCCAGCAGTGAACAGGGAAACGAGCAGTACTTC
TRBD2	TRBV3-1	NA	TRBJ2-5	CASSQAAGAETQYF	TGTGCCAGCAGCCAGGCAGCGGGAGCCGAGACCCAGTACTTC
NA	TRBV4-1	NA	TRBJ2-6	CASSQGRARGTGANVLTF	TGCGCCAGCAGCCAAGGGAGGGCCAGGGGGACTGGGGCCAACGTCCTGACTTTC
NA	TRBV2	NA	TRBJ1-1	CASTVGASTEAFF	TGTGCCAGCACCGTTGGGGCAAGCACTGAAGCTTTCTTT
NA	TRBV24-1	few	TRBJ1-6	CATSPRDNSPLHF	TGTGCCACCAGTCCAAGAGATAATTCACCCCTCCACTTT
NA	TRBV12-5	few	TRBJ2-7	CASGPTFSYEQYF	TGTGCTAGTGGTCCGACATTCTCCTACGAGCAGTACTTC
NA	TRBV2	many	TRBJ2-7	CASSEARGYEQYF	TGTGCCAGCAGTGAAGCGCGGGGCTACGAGCAGTACTTC
TRBD1	TRBV14	NA	TRBJ2-7	CASSADRVYEQYF	TGTGCCAGCAGCGCGGACAGGGTTTACGAGCAGTACTTC
TRBD1	TRBV5-4	NA	TRBJ2-2	CASRTPGTEDTGELFF	TGTGCCAGCAGGACCCCCGGGACAGAAGACACCGGGGAGCTGTTTTTT
NA	TRBV5-1	many	TRBJ2-7	CASSWRDNSYEQYF	TGCGCCAGCAGCTGGCGGGACAACTCCTACGAGCAGTACTTC